This T cell receptor beta chain derives from a study of blood T cell repertoires in COVID-19. Study context: Samples representing acute and convalescent COVID-19 were sourced from the United States, Italy and Spain. Sources were T cells, B-cell-depleted T cells, or PBMCs; the material itself was cDNA or gDNA.

Per the original methods: Reference gene primers were amplified, and this amplification served to estimate nucleated cell counts. Repertoires were generated with immunoSEQ multiplex PCR, while TCRdb's copy carries only in-frame clones and drops some. That table gives V, J and clone size, and the DNA gave D and trimming. This repertoire shows some 240,000 clones, 80% to 85% found once; its top ten account for 1.5%. Losses at the gene ends were 8 bases for V and 7 bases for J; bases not matched to a gene: 8. The CDR3 is 13 residues long. This clonotype was obtained from a woman aged 40 to 50 who had recovered from COVID-19. The gene calls are TRBV12-3 or TRBV12-4 and TRBJ2-7; 10 bases agree with TRBD1. Sequenced sample: peripheral blood. CDR3 coding DNA: TGTGCCAGCCAGGGGACAGGGGTTCGAGAGCAGTACTTC. Its protein product is CASQGTGVREQYF.